These T cell receptor beta chains were read from a single sample in a study of vaccination and CD4 T cells after COVID-19. TCRdb re-derived calls from the PCR reads in MiXCR, one entry per CDR3 protein. The table shows about 7,600 distinct CDR3 sequences, with more than 40% occurring only once. No antigen has been identified for these receptors. Sequenced sample: CD4+ T cells from blood, cultured in vitro. The receptor source for this set is a human donor in good health. Both conserved end residues are part of each CDR3. Each record gives: J gene, V gene, D gene, clone size, CDR3 protein, CDR3 DNA. A D gene is named only where the DNA matches it firmly. Some rows mark clone size as missing; the rest say once, few, many or name a class of expanded clone.

>TRBJ2-3|TRBV19|TRBD2|NA
CATSRGGGTDTQYF
TGTGCCACCTCGCGGGGGGGAGGCACAGATACGCAGTATTTT
>TRBJ2-7|TRBV5-1|NA|once
CASSPRASGSSYEQYF
TGCGCCAGCAGCCCCCGGGCCAGCGGCAGCTCCTACGAGCAGTACTTC
>TRBJ2-1|TRBV20-1|NA|few
CSAQVPYNEQFF
TGCAGTGCTCAGGTCCCATACAATGAGCAGTTCTTC
>TRBJ1-5|TRBV19|TRBD1|NA
CATKDSRWGTVGRGNQPQHF
TGTGCCACTAAGGACTCGCGATGGGGGACAGTCGGGCGCGGCAATCAGCCCCAGCATTTT
>TRBJ1-1|TRBV2|TRBD1|few
CGTGNTEAFF
TGTGGGACAGGGAACACTGAAGCTTTCTTT
>TRBJ1-6|TRBV27|NA|NA
CASKLIRPNSPLHF
TGTGCCAGCAAGCTCATCAGGCCTAATTCACCCCTCCACTTT
>TRBJ1-1|TRBV20-1|TRBD1|NA
CSATLDRATEAFF
TGCAGTGCCACCTTGGACAGGGCAACTGAAGCTTTCTTT
>TRBJ1-1|TRBV10-3|NA|few
CAISEDTRATEAFF
TGTGCCATCAGTGAAGACACGAGGGCCACTGAAGCTTTCTTT
>TRBJ1-5|TRBV19|TRBD1|few
CASSITGGKNQPQHF
TGTGCCAGTAGTATAACAGGGGGCAAGAATCAGCCCCAGCATTTT
>TRBJ2-5|TRBV4-2|NA|few
CASSQDGGGRVSSAGETQYF
TGTGCCAGCAGCCAAGATGGAGGGGGGAGGGTAAGCTCAGCGGGGGAGACCCAGTACTTC
>TRBJ2-7|TRBV27|TRBD2|NA
CASSLSSRVRGTSYEQYF
TGTGCCAGCAGTTTATCGTCGCGGGTGCGGGGGACCTCCTACGAGCAGTACTTC
>TRBJ2-7|TRBV24-1|TRBD1|NA
CASHRDRAGEQYF
TGTGCCTCTCACCGGGACAGGGCGGGCGAGCAGTACTTC
>TRBJ1-6|TRBV15|TRBD1|few
CATSLLDRDLSPLHF
TGTGCCACCAGTTTGTTAGACAGGGACTTGTCACCCCTCCACTTT
>TRBJ1-5|TRBV6-1|NA|once
CATKYHKTGPGGQPQHF
TGTGCCACCAAGTACCATAAAACAGGCCCTGGAGGTCAGCCCCAGCATTTT
>TRBJ2-7|TRBV6-1|TRBD2|NA
CASSPQSSRLSRSGTSYEQYF
TGTGCCAGCAGCCCCCAAAGTTCCCGCCTATCACGTAGCGGGACCTCCTACGAGCAGTACTTC
>TRBJ1-5|TRBV6-4|NA|few
CASSDSKGLNQPQHF
TGTGCCAGCAGTGACTCGAAGGGGCTAAATCAGCCCCAGCATTTT
>TRBJ1-5|TRBV6-1|NA|few
CASSPSRNYQPQHF
TGTGCCAGCAGTCCATCCCGAAACTATCAGCCCCAGCATTTT
>TRBJ1-2|TRBV6-2/TRBV6-3|NA|NA
CASITSGKDYGYTF
TGTGCCAGCATCACCAGCGGAAAGGACTATGGCTACACCTTC
>TRBJ1-2|TRBV20-1|NA|few
CSASMQRGYTF
TGCAGTGCTAGCATGCAGCGTGGCTACACCTTC
>TRBJ2-1|TRBV30|TRBD2|NA
CVAGETNEQFF
TGTGTAGCGGGAGAAACGAATGAGCAGTTCTTC
>TRBJ2-5|TRBV30|NA|NA
CAWSVRASAETQYF
TGTGCCTGGAGTGTACGGGCTAGCGCGGAGACCCAGTACTTC
>TRBJ1-1|TRBV9|TRBD1|few
CASSVAGTGDHRAFF
TGTGCCAGCAGCGTAGCAGGGACAGGGGACCACAGAGCTTTCTTT
>TRBJ1-1|TRBV6-2/TRBV6-3|TRBD1|NA
CASSSSTGLNTEAFF
TGTGCCAGCAGTTCCTCGACAGGGCTGAACACTGAAGCTTTCTTT
>TRBJ2-3|TRBV5-8|NA|NA
CASSLRGLQHTDTQYF
TGTGCCAGCAGCTTGCGAGGACTACAGCACACAGATACGCAGTATTTT
>TRBJ2-7|TRBV7-9|NA|NA
CASSPGTYEQYF
TGTGCCAGCAGTCCAGGCACCTACGAGCAGTACTTC
>TRBJ2-3|TRBV20-1|TRBD2|NA
CSARRAGGRRTDTQYF
TGCAGTGCTAGACGCGCGGGAGGGCGTAGGACAGATACGCAGTATTTT
>TRBJ2-3|TRBV20-1|NA|NA
CSARDTSRSTDTQYF
TGCAGTGCTAGAGATACTAGCCGGAGCACAGATACGCAGTATTTT
>TRBJ1-2|TRBV18|NA|once
CASSPGGREFYGYTF
TGTGCCAGCTCCCCTGGGGGCAGGGAATTTTATGGCTACACCTTC
>TRBJ1-5|TRBV20-1|NA|few
CSASIPQGGNQPQHF
TGCAGTGCTTCAATCCCACAGGGAGGCAATCAGCCCCAGCATTTT
>TRBJ1-2|TRBV5-4|NA|few
CASSFPAGDSNGYTF
TGTGCCAGCAGTTTCCCGGCCGGGGACTCGAATGGCTACACCTTC
>TRBJ2-5|TRBV6-2/TRBV6-3|TRBD2|few
CASGNRLREAGGTQYF
TGTGCCAGCGGTAATAGGTTGCGGGAGGCTGGGGGGACCCAGTACTTC
>TRBJ1-2|TRBV7-2|NA|few
CASSSEKGDYGYTF
TGTGCCAGCAGCTCCGAGAAAGGGGACTATGGCTACACCTTC
>TRBJ2-2|TRBV4-2|NA|NA
CASSQPVGGPNTGELFF
TGTGCCAGCAGCCAACCGGTTGGGGGCCCGAACACCGGGGAGCTGTTTTTT
>TRBJ1-5|TRBV10-3|NA|NA
CASTAYSNQPQHF
TGTGCCAGTACAGCATATAGCAATCAGCCCCAGCATTTT
>TRBJ1-1|TRBV7-8|NA|NA
CASSLMARGVTEAFF
TGTGCCAGCAGCTTAATGGCGAGGGGGGTCACTGAAGCTTTCTTT
>TRBJ1-2|TRBV11-2|NA|few
CASSLGGRAADYGYTF
TGTGCCAGCAGCTTAGGCGGAAGGGCCGCGGACTATGGCTACACCTTC
>TRBJ1-5|TRBV19|TRBD1|NA
CASAQGEYYQPQHF
TGTGCCAGTGCACAGGGGGAATACTATCAGCCCCAGCATTTT
>TRBJ1-2|TRBV11-2|NA|few
CASSLEVTGGDYGYTF
TGTGCCAGCAGCTTAGAGGTCACGGGCGGTGACTATGGCTACACCTTC
>TRBJ1-6|TRBV7-2|NA|few
CASSLDLEARANSPLHF
TGTGCCAGCAGCTTAGATCTGGAGGCCAGGGCGAATTCACCCCTCCACTTT
>TRBJ1-5|TRBV20-1|TRBD1|NA
CSASRGRNQPQHF
TGCAGTGCTAGCAGGGGGCGGAATCAGCCCCAGCATTTT
>TRBJ2-7|TRBV29-1|NA|few
CSVTRRGTREQYF
TGCAGCGTTACAAGAAGGGGGACAAGGGAGCAGTACTTC
>TRBJ1-5|TRBV2|NA|NA
CASSTLGDGSNQPQHF
TGTGCCAGCAGTACTCTGGGGGACGGATCCAATCAGCCCCAGCATTTT
>TRBJ1-5|TRBV2|NA|NA
CASSEQGNSNQPQHF
TGTGCCAGCAGTGAACAGGGAAATAGCAATCAGCCCCAGCATTTT
>TRBJ2-7|TRBV5-4|TRBD2|NA
CASSETSGGTYEQYF
TGTGCCAGCAGCGAGACTAGCGGGGGTACCTACGAGCAGTACTTC
>TRBJ2-7|TRBV7-8|NA|few
CASSRTGSYEQYF
TGTGCCAGCAGCCGCACAGGGTCCTACGAGCAGTACTTC
>TRBJ2-7|TRBV20-1|TRBD2|NA
CSARDMSGGAEEQYF
TGCAGTGCTAGAGATATGAGCGGGGGGGCCGAGGAGCAGTACTTC
>TRBJ1-1|TRBV23-1|NA|NA
CASSHLDQEAEAFF
TGCGCCAGCAGTCATTTGGACCAGGAAGCTGAAGCTTTCTTT
>TRBJ2-7|TRBV10-3|NA|NA
CAITDAGAGYEQYF
TGTGCCATCACGGATGCAGGGGCGGGATACGAGCAGTACTTC
>TRBJ1-6|TRBV7-8|NA|NA
CASSLGRTDNSPLHF
TGTGCCAGCAGCTTAGGGAGAACAGATAATTCACCCCTCCACTTT